The rows below give T cell receptor beta chains drawn from one sample of a study of blood T cell repertoires in COVID-19. TCRdb's copy holds only in-frame clones and misses some; the assay was immunoSEQ multiplex PCR. The sample lists under 140,000 clones; around 90% were seen once. The specimen was peripheral blood. The receptors shown here come from a human donor in a cohort sampled during active COVID-19. The CDR3 runs from the conserved cysteine through the conserved F or W. Fields, in order: D gene, J gene, clone size, V gene, CDR3 DNA, CDR3 protein. D genes are given only for firm matches. Some rows have no size entry. The others give once, few or many, or a class for an expanded clone.

TRBD1 | TRBJ2-1 | - | TRBV3-1/TRBV3-2 | TGTGCCAGCAGCCGAGCCGGACAGGGGTACAATGAGCAGTTCTTC | CASSRAGQGYNEQFF
- | TRBJ2-7 | - | TRBV5-1 | TGCGCCAGCTGTGTAGGGGGTGTAGCACTACACTCCTACGAGCAGTACTTC | CASCVGGVALHSYEQYF
- | TRBJ1-1 | once | TRBV6-6 | TGTGCCAGCAGTTACCGGGCCAGGGGGAACACTGAAGCTTTCTTT | CASSYRARGNTEAFF
TRBD2 | TRBJ2-1 | once | TRBV7-9 | TGTGCCAGCAGCTTAGTCCGGGGGGGCAATGAGCAGTTCTTC | CASSLVRGGNEQFF
- | TRBJ1-1 | - | TRBV5-4 | TGTGCCAGCAGCTTAGACAGGCGACAGACTGAAGCTTTCTTT | CASSLDRRQTEAFF
TRBD1 | TRBJ1-1 | - | TRBV7-2 | TGTGCCAGCAGCCACCGGGACAGGGTGAACACTGAAGCTTTCTTT | CASSHRDRVNTEAFF
- | TRBJ2-1 | - | TRBV4-2 | TGTGCCAGCAGCCAAGAGCGGGCGAAAGGGATTGAGCAGTTCTTC | CASSQERAKGIEQFF
- | TRBJ1-5 | - | TRBV15 | TGTGCCACCAGCAGAGATGCCCGGGTCTCAAGGCATTTT | CATSRDARVSRHF
TRBD1 | TRBJ1-1 | - | TRBV19 | TGTGCCAGTAGTGCATCCTCCGGGACAGTGAGCACTGAAGCTTTCTTT | CASSASSGTVSTEAFF
- | TRBJ2-1 | - | TRBV5-1 | TGCGCCAGCAGCTTGGTGGGAGGCGCAAACAATGAGCAGTTCTTC | CASSLVGGANNEQFF
- | TRBJ1-5 | - | TRBV19 | TGTGCCAGTAGTCCCTACAGGGCCCGGGTCAATCAGCCCCAGCATTTT | CASSPYRARVNQPQHF
- | TRBJ1-1 | - | TRBV28 | TGTGCCAGCAGTTTAGATTGGGAGTTGAACACTGAAGCTTTCTTT | CASSLDWELNTEAFF
- | TRBJ1-1 | - | TRBV7-9 | TGTGCCAGCAGCATAATGTCTAGAGAAGCAATGAACACTGAAGCTTTCTTT | CASSIMSREAMNTEAFF
- | TRBJ2-7 | few | TRBV6-6 | TGTGCCAGCAGTTACGGCCAGGAGGTACGCGAGCAGTACTTC | CASSYGQEVREQYF
TRBD2 | TRBJ2-7 | - | TRBV28 | TGTGCCAGCAGTCCCTACGTGGCGGGAGTTCGAGAGCAGTACTTC | CASSPYVAGVREQYF
TRBD1 | TRBJ2-5 | - | TRBV29-1 | TGCAGCGCTGATCCCGACAGGGAAGAGACCCAGTACTTC | CSADPDREETQYF
- | TRBJ1-5 | few | TRBV28 | TGTGCCAGCAGACTCGGGACAAGGGGTGAGGAGTATCAGCCCCAGCATTTT | CASRLGTRGEEYQPQHF
TRBD1 | TRBJ2-7 | - | TRBV11-1 | TGTGCCAGCAGCCCCCTACAGGGGTTCTACGAGCAGTACTTC | CASSPLQGFYEQYF